The 4 T cell receptor beta chains presented below share a single source sample, sequenced in a study of regulatory T cells in long-lasting Graves disease. Assembly of TCR beta libraries relied on iRepertoire HTBI primers together with Arm-PCR of CDR3 regions. TCRdb recomputed calls from the multiplex PCR reads with MiXCR, one row per CDR3 protein. The table has hundreds of thousands of distinct CDR3 sequences, approximately 21% seen once. Stated time point: persistent/refractory GD, antithyroid drugs over 5 years with positive TRAb. RNA from PBMCs was the source of the TCR library. The source material was peripheral blood mononuclear cells (PBMCs), sampled when the disease was refractory, from a patient treated with antithyroid drugs. These receptors all come from a female donor with Graves disease.

This chain joins TRBV30 and TRBJ1-1, with no clear D. The ends were cut back, 0 bases at V and 7 bases at J, with 12 bases in the middle. This CDR3 contains 13 residues. Germline V lookup: CDR1 GTSNPN, CDR2 SVGIG (reference sequence). CDR3 sequence reads: CAWSVRTGLEAFF. CDR3 nucleotides: TGTGCCTGGAGTGTAAGAACTGGTCTTGAAGCTTTCTTT.

Remarks on this clonotype: A clone one base away is much larger, so this may be a read error. The chain carries TRBV2 and TRBJ1-1; TRBD1 is a possible D gene (5 bases). V shed 8 bases and J shed 1 base, with 8 bases lying between them. Germline CDR1 reads SNHLY; CDR2 reads FYNNEI. The CDR3 is 12 residues long. CDR3 loop: CASVRGNTEAFF. The CDR3 DNA sequence: TGTGCCAGCGTGAGGGGGAACACTGAAGCTTTCTTT.

The chain couples TRBV29-1 to TRBJ2-3; tentatively, D is TRBD2 (6 bases). The CDR3 extends over 14 amino acids. V was cut by 3 bases and J by 5 bases, with 15 bases left in between. In germline, CDR1 is SQVTM, CDR2 ANQGSEA. The CDR3 DNA is TGCAGCGTTGACGGGAGAGGGCTTGGAGATACGCAGTATTTT. Protein: CSVDGRGLGDTQYF.

The rearrangement links TRBV6-5 to TRBJ2-1; 13 nucleotides agree with TRBD2. Looked up from germline, CDR1 is MNHEY and CDR2 is SVGAGI. CDR3 length equals 17 residues. Trimming removed 0 bases from V and 8 bases from J; junction bases left unmatched: 7. The CDR3 DNA reads TGTGCCAGCAGTTACTCGAGTACTAGCGGGAGGGCCGATGAGCAGTTCTTC. This sequence encodes CASSYSSTSGRADEQFF.